The source of this TCR beta chain is a study of blood T cell repertoires in COVID-19. Either two negative PCRs, clearance, or symptom resolution qualified Cohort 3 donors as recovered. Assay: immunoSEQ multiplex PCR; the TCRdb copy retains only in-frame clones and omits some. Among about 400,000 clones listed, around nine tenths were seen once. The CDR3 extends over 14 amino acids. The ends were cut back, 4 bases at V and 6 bases at J, with 15 bases in the middle. Germline V gene data show CDR1 as LNHDA and CDR2 as SQIVND (reference sequence). The J gene is TRBJ1-2, the V gene TRBV19; tentatively, D is TRBD1 (5 bases). The origin of this receptor is a woman aged 25 to 39 who had recovered from COVID-19. The source material was PBMCs or T cells enriched from blood (not recorded which). The CDR3, as DNA: TGTGCCAGTAGTAGAGAGACAGTACCAAATGGCTACACCTTC. Translated, it gives CASSRETVPNGYTF.